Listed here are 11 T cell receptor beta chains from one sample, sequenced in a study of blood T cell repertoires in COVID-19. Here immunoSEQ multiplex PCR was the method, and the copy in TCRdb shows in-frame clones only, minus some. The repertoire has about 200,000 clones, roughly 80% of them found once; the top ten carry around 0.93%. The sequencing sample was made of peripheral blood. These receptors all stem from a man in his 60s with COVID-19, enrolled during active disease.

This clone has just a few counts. The DNA for the CDR3 is TGTGCCAGCAGCCTGGGACAGATGAACACTGAAGCTTTCTTT. Encoded protein: CASSLGQMNTEAFF. The gene calls are TRBV5-5 and TRBJ1-1, with 7 bases matching TRBD1. Germline-derived CDR1 and CDR2 are SGHKS and YYEKEE (reference sequence). J lost 0 bases, V lost 4 bases, and 3 bases had no gene match. The CDR3 covers 14 residues. The full variable domain, its missing parts supplied by reference TRBV5-5 and TRBJ1-1, is DAGVTQSPTHLIKTRGQQVTLRCSPISGHKSVSWYQQVLGQGPQFIFQYYEKEERGRGNFPDRFSARQFPNYSSELNVNALLLGDSALYLCASSLGQMNTEAFFGQGTRLTVV.

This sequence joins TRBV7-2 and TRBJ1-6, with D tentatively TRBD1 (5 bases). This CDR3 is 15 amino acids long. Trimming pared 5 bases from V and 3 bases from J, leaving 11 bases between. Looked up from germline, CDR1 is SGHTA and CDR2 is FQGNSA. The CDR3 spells CASSVTGNYNSPLHF. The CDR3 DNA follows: TGTGCCAGCAGCGTTACAGGAAACTATAATTCACCCCTCCACTTT.

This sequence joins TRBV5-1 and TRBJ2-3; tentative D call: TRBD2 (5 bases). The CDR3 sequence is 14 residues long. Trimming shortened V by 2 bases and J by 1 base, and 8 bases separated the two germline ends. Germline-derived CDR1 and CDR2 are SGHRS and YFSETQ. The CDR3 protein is CASSFRRGTDTQYF. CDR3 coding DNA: TGCGCCAGCAGCTTCAGGCGGGGCACAGATACGCAGTATTTT.

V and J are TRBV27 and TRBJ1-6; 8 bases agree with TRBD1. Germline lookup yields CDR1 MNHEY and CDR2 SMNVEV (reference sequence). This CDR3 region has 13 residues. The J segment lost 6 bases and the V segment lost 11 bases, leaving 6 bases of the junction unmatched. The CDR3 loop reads CAVIRGPNSPLHF. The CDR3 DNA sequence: TGTGCCGTAATCAGGGGGCCTAATTCACCCCTCCACTTT.

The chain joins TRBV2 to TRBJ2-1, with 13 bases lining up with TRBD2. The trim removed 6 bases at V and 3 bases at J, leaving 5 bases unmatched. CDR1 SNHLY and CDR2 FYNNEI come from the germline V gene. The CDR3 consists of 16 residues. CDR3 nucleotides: TGTGCCAGCAGCCAGAGGACTAGCGGGAGCTACAATGAGCAGTTCTTC. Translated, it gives CASSQRTSGSYNEQFF.

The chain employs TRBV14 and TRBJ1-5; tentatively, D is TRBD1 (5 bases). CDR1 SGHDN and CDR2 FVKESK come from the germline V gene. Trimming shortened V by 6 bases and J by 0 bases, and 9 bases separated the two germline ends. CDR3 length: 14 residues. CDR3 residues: CASRGAYSNQPQHF. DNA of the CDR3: TGTGCCAGCAGAGGGGCTTATAGCAATCAGCCCCAGCATTTT. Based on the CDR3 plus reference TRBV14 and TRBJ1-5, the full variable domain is EAGVTQFPSHSVIEKGQTVTLRCDPISGHDNLYWYRRVMGKEIKFLLHFVKESKQDESGMPNNRFLAERTGGTYSTLKVQPAELEDSGVYFCASRGAYSNQPQHFGDGTRLSIL.

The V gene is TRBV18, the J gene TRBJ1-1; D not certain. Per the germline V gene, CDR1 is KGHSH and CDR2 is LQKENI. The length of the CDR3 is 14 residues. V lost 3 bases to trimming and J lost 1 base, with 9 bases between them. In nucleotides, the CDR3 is TGTGCCAGCTCACCTTCACAGAAGAACACTGAAGCTTTCTTT. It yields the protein CASSPSQKNTEAFF.

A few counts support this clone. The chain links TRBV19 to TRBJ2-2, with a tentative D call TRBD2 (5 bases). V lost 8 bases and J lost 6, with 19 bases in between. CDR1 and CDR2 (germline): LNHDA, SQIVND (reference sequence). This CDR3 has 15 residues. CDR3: CASLAGPARAGELFF. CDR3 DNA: TGTGCCAGTCTGGCGGGCCCCGCGCGTGCCGGGGAGCTGTTTTTT.

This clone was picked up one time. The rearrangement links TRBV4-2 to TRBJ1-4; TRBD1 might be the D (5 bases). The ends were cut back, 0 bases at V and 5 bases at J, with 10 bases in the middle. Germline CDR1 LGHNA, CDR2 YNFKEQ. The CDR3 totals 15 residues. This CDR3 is CASSQEARANEKLFF. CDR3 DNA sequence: TGTGCCAGCAGCCAAGAGGCCAGGGCGAATGAAAAACTGTTTTTT.

The CDR3 DNA reads TGCGCCAGCAGCTACGGGCTTAGCCGCGGGATAGCCAAAAACATTCAGTACTTC. Translating gives CASSYGLSRGIAKNIQYF. The V gene is TRBV4-1, the J gene TRBJ2-4, with D possibly TRBD2 on 6 matching bases. V lost 5 bases, J lost 0 bases, and 20 bases lay in between. The CDR3 length is 18 residues. CDR1 and CDR2 (germline): MGHRA, YSYEKL.

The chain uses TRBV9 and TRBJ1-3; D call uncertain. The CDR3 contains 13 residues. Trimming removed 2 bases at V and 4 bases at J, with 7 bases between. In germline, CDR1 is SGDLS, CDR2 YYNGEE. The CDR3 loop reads CASSVKMGNTIYF. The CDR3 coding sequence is TGTGCCAGCAGCGTTAAAATGGGAAACACCATATATTTT.